These T cell receptor beta chains were read from a single sample in a study of PD-L1 blockade in urothelial cancer. Generated by immunoSEQ multiplex PCR, the TCRdb table keeps only in-frame clones and is missing some. The profile shows roughly 45,000 clones, 70% to 90% of them singletons. The specimen comprised PBMCs, sampled around atezolizumab (anti-PD-L1) treatment. These receptors were collected from a man aged 55 to 69 with urothelial cancer. Each CDR3 is given with its conserved first and last residue. Each record gives: clone size, D gene, V gene, J gene, CDR3 DNA, CDR3 protein. A D gene is named only where the DNA matches it firmly. Size values are once, few and many counts, or a class for expanded clones, and some rows have none.

>.|TRBD1|TRBV19|TRBJ1-6
TGTGCCAGTAGTAGAGGGACAGGTTTGTCCTATAATTCACCCCTCCACTTT
CASSRGTGLSYNSPLHF
>.|TRBD1|TRBV30|TRBJ2-5
TGTGCCTGGAGTGCCGGACAGGCGTACCAAGAGACCCAGTACTTC
CAWSAGQAYQETQYF
>.|.|TRBV7-2|TRBJ2-7
TGTGCCAGCAGCTTAGACGGGAACCTCTACGAGCAGTACTTC
CASSLDGNLYEQYF
>once|TRBD2|TRBV30|TRBJ2-3
TGTGCCTGGAGGGAACTAGCGGGGGGGCCAGATACGCAGTATTTT
CAWRELAGGPDTQYF
>once|.|TRBV6-5|TRBJ1-1
TGTGCCAGCAGTTACGAGGGCACTGAAGCTTTCTTT
CASSYEGTEAFF
>.|TRBD1|TRBV29-1|TRBJ2-2
TGCAGCGTTTCGGGACAGGGGTCCGGGGAGCTGTTTTTT
CSVSGQGSGELFF
>.|TRBD2|TRBV5-1|TRBJ2-1
TGCGCCAGCAGCTTGGCTATAGGGACTAGCGGGGTGAATGAGCAGTTCTTC
CASSLAIGTSGVNEQFF
>.|.|TRBV7-2|TRBJ2-6
TGTGCCAGCAGCCCTGGACTTACCTCTGGGGCCAACGTCCTGACTTTC
CASSPGLTSGANVLTF
>.|.|TRBV19|TRBJ1-4
TGTGCCACTAAATTTGCAACTAATGAAAAACTGTTTTTT
CATKFATNEKLFF
>.|TRBD1|TRBV6-5|TRBJ1-6
TGTGCCAGCACCAGGACAGGGCCTAATTCACCCCTCCACTTT
CASTRTGPNSPLHF
>.|.|TRBV11-2|TRBJ1-1
TGTGCCAGCAGGCCACGTCGCGGGGACACTGAAGCTTTCTTT
CASRPRRGDTEAFF
>.|TRBD1|TRBV5-5|TRBJ1-2
TGTGCCAGCAGCTTAGACAGGGGATACTATGGCTACACCTTC
CASSLDRGYYGYTF
>.|TRBD2|TRBV15|TRBJ2-3
TGTGCCACCGGGGGAGGGGCTGCAGATACGCAGTATTTT
CATGGGAADTQYF
>.|.|TRBV6-6|TRBJ1-3
TGTGCCAGCAGTTACTTACAGGGTGCTGGAAACACCATATATTTT
CASSYLQGAGNTIYF
>once|.|TRBV19|TRBJ2-1
TGTGCCAGTAGTATAGGGGCGGAGCAGTTCTTC
CASSIGAEQFF
>.|TRBD1|TRBV19|TRBJ1-5
TGTGCCAGTAGCCCAGACGACAGGGGCCGCAATCAGCCCCAGCATTTT
CASSPDDRGRNQPQHF
>.|TRBD1|TRBV30|TRBJ1-5
TGTGCCTGGAGTGATCCGACAGGGTATGACAATCAGCCCCAGCATTTT
CAWSDPTGYDNQPQHF
>.|TRBD1|TRBV6-6|TRBJ2-7
TGTGCCATCTCAACCTCAGGGGGCTCCTACGAGCAGTACTTC
CAISTSGGSYEQYF
>.|.|TRBV10-2|TRBJ2-1
TGCGCCAGCAGTGAGTCAGGGGCCTACAATGAGCAGTTCTTC
CASSESGAYNEQFF
>.|TRBD2|TRBV11-2|TRBJ2-7
TGTGCCAGCGGCGCTCTAGCGGGGCCCTACGAGCAGTACTTC
CASGALAGPYEQYF
>.|.|TRBV19|TRBJ2-1
TGTGCCAGTAGTTTAAATCGCGGGGACCAGTTCTTC
CASSLNRGDQFF
>.|TRBD1|TRBV19|TRBJ1-1
TGTGCCAGTAGTTCGACAGGGTTTATGAACACTGAAGCTTTCTTT
CASSSTGFMNTEAFF
>.|.|TRBV27|TRBJ1-4
TGTGCCAGCGGGGGCGGGGGGGCTAATGAAAAACTGTTTTTT
CASGGGGANEKLFF
>.|TRBD2|TRBV7-2|TRBJ2-1
TGTGCCAGCAGCTTAGCAAGCGGGGGGTTCTACAATGAGCAGTTCTTC
CASSLASGGFYNEQFF
>.|.|TRBV19|TRBJ1-4
TGTGCCACCAAGGGGATGTTCGGGGAAAAACTGTTTTTT
CATKGMFGEKLFF
>once|TRBD1|TRBV7-2|TRBJ1-3
TGTGCCAGCAGCTCAACGACAGGGGCTGGAAACACCATATATTTT
CASSSTTGAGNTIYF